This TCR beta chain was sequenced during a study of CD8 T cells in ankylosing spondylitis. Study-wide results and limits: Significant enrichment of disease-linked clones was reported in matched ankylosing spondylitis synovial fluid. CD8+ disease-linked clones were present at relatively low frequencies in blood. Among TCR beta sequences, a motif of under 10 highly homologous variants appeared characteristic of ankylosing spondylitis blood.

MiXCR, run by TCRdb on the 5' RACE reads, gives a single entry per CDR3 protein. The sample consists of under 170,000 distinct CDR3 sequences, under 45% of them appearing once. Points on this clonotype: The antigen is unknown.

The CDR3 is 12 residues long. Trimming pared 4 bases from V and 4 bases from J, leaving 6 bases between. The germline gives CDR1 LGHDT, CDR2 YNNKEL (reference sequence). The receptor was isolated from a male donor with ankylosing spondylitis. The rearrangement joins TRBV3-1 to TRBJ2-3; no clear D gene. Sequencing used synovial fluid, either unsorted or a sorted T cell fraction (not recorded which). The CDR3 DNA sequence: TGTGCCAGCAGCCGAATCCCAGATACGCAGTATTTT. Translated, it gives CASSRIPDTQYF.